The rows below give T cell receptor beta chains drawn from one sample of a study of blood T cell repertoires in COVID-19. Only in-frame clones appear in the TCRdb table, and some are missing; sequencing was by immunoSEQ multiplex PCR. Here the sample spans more than 110,000 clones, around 89% being singletons. The sequenced sample consisted of peripheral blood. These receptors all stem from a woman of 80 years or more with acute or convalescent COVID-19. The CDR3 runs from the conserved cysteine through the conserved F or W. D genes are given only for firm matches. The size field is filled for only some rows; it gives once, few, many or a size class.

D gene,clone size,CDR3 length,J gene,V gene,CDR3 protein,CDR3 DNA
NA,NA,16,TRBJ1-3,TRBV19,CASSISVAGPGNTIYF,TGTGCCAGTAGTATATCCGTCGCAGGGCCCGGAAACACCATATATTTT
TRBD1,NA,17,TRBJ2-3,TRBV5-1,CASSLDGRQGAADTQYF,TGCGCCAGCAGCTTGGACGGGCGGCAGGGGGCGGCAGATACGCAGTATTTT
TRBD1,NA,16,TRBJ1-2,TRBV3-1/TRBV3-2,CASSQYWGQDRWGYTF,TGTGCCAGCAGCCAATATTGGGGACAGGACCGTTGGGGCTACACCTTC
NA,NA,15,TRBJ2-3,TRBV21-1,CASSRGQGLTDTQYF,TGTGCCAGCAGCAGGGGGCAGGGGCTGACAGATACGCAGTATTTT
NA,once,12,TRBJ2-7,TRBV19,CASSDSTYEQYF,TGTGCCAGTAGCGACAGTACCTACGAGCAGTACTTC
NA,NA,13,TRBJ1-1,TRBV2,CASSRTPNTEAFF,TGTGCCAGCAGTCGGACACCTAACACTGAAGCTTTCTTT
TRBD2,NA,15,TRBJ2-7,TRBV7-8,CASSPRLAGSVEQYF,TGTGCCAGCAGCCCAAGACTAGCGGGTTCCGTCGAGCAGTACTTC
TRBD1,once,13,TRBJ2-7,TRBV6-5,CASSRDRPREQYF,TGTGCCAGCAGTAGGGACAGACCTAGGGAGCAGTACTTC
NA,NA,14,TRBJ1-1,TRBV3-1/TRBV3-2,CASSGGWGNTEAFF,TGTGCCAGCAGCGGAGGTTGGGGGAACACTGAAGCTTTCTTT
NA,NA,15,TRBJ2-3,TRBV2,CASSEELLGTDTQYF,TGTGCCAGCAGTGAAGAACTCCTGGGCACAGATACGCAGTATTTT
NA,NA,13,TRBJ2-3,TRBV2,CASSGVELDTQYF,TGTGCCAGCAGCGGTGTAGAGCTAGATACGCAGTATTTT
TRBD1,NA,15,TRBJ1-5,TRBV19,CASSIEGTGHQPQHF,TGTGCCAGTAGTATAGAAGGGACAGGGCATCAGCCCCAGCATTTT
NA,NA,18,TRBJ2-3,TRBV3-1/TRBV3-2,CASSPGGGRAYHTDTQYF,TGTGCCAGCAGCCCTGGGGGGGGGCGGGCCTACCACACAGATACGCAGTATTTT
NA,NA,14,TRBJ1-2,TRBV14,CASSQGRTVYGYTF,TGTGCCAGCAGCCAAGGGAGGACAGTATATGGCTACACCTTC
NA,once,13,TRBJ1-2,TRBV3-1/TRBV3-2,CASSRRQVSGYTF,TGTGCCAGCAGCCGAAGACAGGTCTCCGGCTACACCTTC
NA,NA,16,TRBJ1-3,TRBV5-8,CASSTRQGRSGNTIYF,TGTGCCAGCAGCACCCGCCAGGGTAGATCTGGAAACACCATATATTTT
NA,NA,11,TRBJ1-1,TRBV29-1,CSVNRAGGAFF,TGCAGCGTTAACAGGGCCGGCGGAGCTTTCTTT
TRBD1,once,15,TRBJ2-3,TRBV18,CASSSGQGRADTQYF,TGTGCCAGCTCATCGGGACAGGGGAGGGCAGATACGCAGTATTTT